This is a list of T cell receptor beta chains from one sample in a study of T cells in Graves' hyperthyroidism and ophthalmopathy. TCRdb redid the calling of the multiplex PCR reads with MiXCR, one entry per CDR3 protein. The sample records some 770,000 distinct CDR3 sequences, roughly 15% being singletons. The sequencing sample was made of blood. The receptors derive from a man aged 18 to 29 with Graves' hyperthyroidism. Both conserved end residues are part of each CDR3. The D gene is left open where the match is weak.

>TRBJ2-7|-|TRBV7-6
CASSSPRGRRGASYEQYF
>TRBJ2-1|TRBD2|TRBV27
CASSSGLAIDEQFF
>TRBJ1-2|-|TRBV7-2
CASSLAPGFHGYTF
>TRBJ1-5|-|TRBV6-2/TRBV6-3
CAGSSPWGRRNQPQHF
>TRBJ2-3|TRBD1|TRBV10-3
CAIREQGSTDTQYF
>TRBJ2-1|-|TRBV4-1
CASSPYTRNNEQFF
>TRBJ1-1|-|TRBV12-3/TRBV12-4
CASRKTELDTEAFF
>TRBJ2-3|TRBD1|TRBV7-9
CASSTRQGTDTQYF
>TRBJ1-1|-|TRBV3-1
CASSPFAGITEAFF
>TRBJ1-2|-|TRBV5-1
CASSLMEDYGYTF
>TRBJ1-6|-|TRBV20-1
CSTSRWDGNSPLHF
>TRBJ2-7|-|TRBV7-9
CANAVGNYEQYF
>TRBJ2-5|-|TRBV5-1
CASSSQSGPQETQYF
>TRBJ2-1|TRBD2|TRBV4-2
CASSSRTSGSFYNEQFF
>TRBJ2-1|-|TRBV19
CASSRTGTFGSYNEQFF
>TRBJ1-5|TRBD1|TRBV6-2/TRBV6-3
CASRETGLGDQPQHF
>TRBJ1-6|TRBD1|TRBV2
CASSRQGLDSPLHF
>TRBJ1-1|-|TRBV7-8
CASSPRTQTDEAFF
>TRBJ2-7|-|TRBV20-1
CRQDRAGTYEQYF
>TRBJ1-1|TRBD1|TRBV28
CASPGQGTANTEAFF
>TRBJ2-3|-|TRBV4-1
CASSQGLADTQYF
>TRBJ2-1|-|TRBV3-1
CASSHPNNEQFF
>TRBJ2-1|TRBD2|TRBV20-1
CSANPTSGSVNEQFF
>TRBJ1-3|-|TRBV9
CASSEQGLGDTIYF
>TRBJ1-1|-|TRBV12-3/TRBV12-4
CASSFRTGSTEAFF